The sequence of this T cell receptor (beta chain) was determined in a study of blood T cells in healthy people across ages. Germline values: CDR1 SGHTA, CDR2 FQGNSA. The V gene end was trimmed by 1 base and the J gene end by 1 base; junction bases not matched to a gene: 9. This CDR3 has 18 amino acids. The use of a sample-barcoded 5' primer and a J-beta primer mix characterized a second PCR of roughly 6 to 12 cycles. Any given sample supplied a minimum of 3 million CDR3-containing paired-end reads. TCRdb recomputed calls from the 5' RACE reads with MiXCR, one row per CDR3 protein. The profile covers approximately 1,000,000 distinct CDR3 sequences, with 45% appearing a single time and approximately 17% taken by the ten largest. Every donor gave ten milliliters of peripheral blood.

The chain is built from TRBV7-2 and TRBJ2-5; TRBD2 agrees at 10 bases. This clonotype was obtained from a woman aged 60-75 years in good health. Sequenced input: blood. The CDR3 loop reads CASSLVLGLAGAQETQYF. The CDR3, as DNA: TGTGCCAGCAGCTTAGTATTAGGGCTAGCGGGGGCCCAAGAGACCCAGTACTTC.